Shown below are 15 T cell receptor beta chains from a single sample sequenced in a study of technical replicates of blood from a few donors. Clones were read by immunoSEQ multiplex PCR, and TCRdb kept only the in-frame ones, dropping some. In the table there are tens of thousands of clones, 92% of which are singletons. Sequencing was performed on T cells isolated from PBMCs. The receptors shown here come from a human donor in good health.

The chain is built from TRBV6-5 and TRBJ1-1; D is undetermined. The germline CDR1 and CDR2 sequences are MNHEY and SVGAGI. The CDR3 is made up of 13 amino acids. Trimming cost V 0 bases and J 6 bases, with 8 bases left between them. The DNA for the CDR3 is TGTGCCAGCAGTTACTCGGAGGCGGCTGAAGCTTTCTTT. Its translation: CASSYSEAAEAFF.

The chain joins TRBV29-1 to TRBJ1-2, with D tentatively TRBD1 (6 bases). Trimming pared 5 bases from V and 1 base from J, leaving 11 bases between. CDR3 length equals 13 residues. Germline V gene lookup returns CDR1 SQVTM and CDR2 ANQGSEA. The CDR3 here is CSVSRTDNYGYTF. DNA for the CDR3: TGCAGCGTTTCCCGGACAGATAACTATGGCTACACCTTC.

The chain recombines TRBV4-2 with TRBJ1-1; 7 bases match TRBD1. Germline assignment: CDR1 LGHNA and CDR2 YNFKEQ. The ends lost 3 bases at V and 1 base at J; junction bases unmatched: 8. The CDR3 length is 16 residues. In DNA form, the CDR3 reads TGTGCCAGCAGCCATACCTTGACAGGGCCGAACACTGAAGCTTTCTTT. Translated: CASSHTLTGPNTEAFF.

The chain is built from TRBV10-2 and TRBJ2-5, with 8 bases fitting TRBD1. The CDR3 has 15 residues. CDR1 and CDR2 from the germline V gene are WSHSY and SAAADI. V shed 2 bases, J shed 3 bases, and the junction held 5 bases outside the gene matches. In DNA, the CDR3 is TGCGCCAGCAGTGAGAACACAGGGGGGAAAGAGACCCAGTACTTC. It is translated as CASSENTGGKETQYF.

The chain is built from TRBV10-3 and TRBJ1-1, with a weak D call TRBD1 (5 bases). The ends were cut back, 0 bases at V and 2 bases at J, with 16 bases in the middle. Germline V gives CDR1 ENHRY, CDR2 SYGVKD. The CDR3 is 17 residues long. CDR3 sequence (DNA): TGTGCCATCAGTGAGTCAGGCGGCAGGGTTCTTAACACTGAAGCTTTCTTT. Encoded protein: CAISESGGRVLNTEAFF.

This clone appeared once. Other DNA sequences within the sample encode an identical CDR3. CDR3 in DNA: TGTGCCAGCAGGGGACAGGGTGGCAATCAGCCCCAGCATTTT. Its translation: CASRGQGGNQPQHF. The V and J genes are TRBV6-5 and TRBJ1-5; TRBD1 aligns across 9 bases. This CDR3 has 14 amino acids. V gave up 6 bases and J gave up 2 bases; unmatched junction bases: 2. Looked up from germline, CDR1 is MNHEY and CDR2 is SVGAGI.

The chain couples TRBV11-2 to TRBJ2-1; 8 nucleotides align to TRBD2. The CDR3 is 14 residues long. The J segment lost 2 bases and the V segment lost 11 bases, leaving 8 bases of the junction unmatched. The germline gives CDR1 SGHAT, CDR2 FQNNGV. For the CDR3, the DNA is TGTGCCGTCCTTAGCGGGACCGCCTACAATGAGCAGTTCTTC. Translating it yields CAVLSGTAYNEQFF.

This chain joins TRBV6-5 and TRBJ2-7; 7 bases line up with TRBD1. The CDR3 is made up of 13 amino acids. With V trimmed by 7 bases and J by 3 bases, 6 bases remained unmatched. CDR1 is MNHEY and CDR2 is SVGAGI in the germline V gene. Written as DNA, the CDR3 is TGTGCCAGCACTGCCGGGACAGTCTACGAGCAGTACTTC. Encoded protein: CASTAGTVYEQYF.

V and J are TRBV9 and TRBJ2-5; D unclear. V lost 2 bases to trimming and J lost 3 bases, with 11 bases between them. In germline, CDR1 is SGDLS, CDR2 YYNGEE. This CDR3 has 14 residues. The CDR3 here is CASSVRSLEETQYF. In DNA form, the CDR3 reads TGTGCCAGCAGCGTTCGGTCCCTTGAAGAGACCCAGTACTTC.

V usage is TRBV19 and J usage is TRBJ1-1, with 8 bases lining up with TRBD1. The germline gives CDR1 LNHDA, CDR2 SQIVND (reference sequence). Trimming cost V 4 bases and J 5 bases; bases outside gene matches: 6. This CDR3 has 14 amino acids. This chain's CDR3 is CASSRQGRETEAFF. The DNA of the CDR3 is TGTGCCAGTAGTAGACAGGGGAGGGAGACTGAAGCTTTCTTT.

The chain has TRBV7-9 and TRBJ2-2; maybe TRBD1 (6 bases). The CDR3 spans 15 residues. V was pared by 5 bases and J by 4 bases, with 14 bases between. Germline V lookup: CDR1 SEHNR, CDR2 FQNEAQ (reference sequence). The CDR3 sequence is CASSTLGQFTGELFF. In nucleotides, the CDR3 is TGTGCCAGCAGCACCCTAGGACAGTTCACCGGGGAGCTGTTTTTT.

The chain has TRBV19 and TRBJ2-5, with 8 bases that match TRBD2. V lost 4 bases and J lost 1; bases outside the gene matches: 5. CDR3 size: 15 residues. Per germline, CDR1 LNHDA and CDR2 SQIVND (reference sequence). The CDR3 DNA follows: TGTGCCAGTAGTACCCAGAGCGGGAGCCAAGAGACCCAGTACTTC. It translates to CASSTQSGSQETQYF.

V usage is TRBV18 and J usage is TRBJ1-1; D is possibly TRBD1 (6 bases). This CDR3 region has 12 residues. V was trimmed by 1 base and J by 8 bases, leaving 8 bases between them. Germline V gene sequence: CDR1 KGHSH, CDR2 LQKENI. The CDR3 region has the DNA TGTGCCAGCTCACCACGAGACAGGGAAGCTTTCTTT. Protein sequence: CASSPRDREAFF. Full variable domain (outside the CDR3, taken from reference TRBV18 and TRBJ1-1): NAGVMQNPRHLVRRRGQEARLRCSPMKGHSHVYWYRQLPEEGLKFMVYLQKENIIDESGMPKERFSAEFPKEGPSILRIQQVVRGDSAAYFCASSPRDREAFFGQGTRLTVV.

The chain combines TRBV5-1 with TRBJ1-3; D is unresolved. CDR1 and CDR2 (germline): SGHRS, YFSETQ. The CDR3 extends over 14 amino acids. V gave up 5 bases and J gave up 1 base, with 10 bases separating them. This CDR3 is CASSKSDSGNTIYF. DNA of the CDR3: TGCGCCAGCAGTAAAAGCGATTCTGGAAACACCATATATTTT.

This clone came up once. The CDR3 region has the DNA TGTGCCAGCAGCTTAGAGTATAGTTACGAGCAGTACTTC. Its translation is CASSLEYSYEQYF. The chain couples TRBV11-2 to TRBJ2-7; D ambiguous. Per the germline V gene, CDR1 is SGHAT and CDR2 is FQNNGV. V lost 0 bases and J 4 bases, leaving 7 bases between the germline ends. CDR3 length: 13 residues.